Listed below are T cell receptor beta chains from one sample, sequenced in a study of blood T cell repertoires in COVID-19. Profiled with immunoSEQ multiplex PCR; TCRdb holds only in-frame clones, not every one. The profile covers 200,000 to 250,000 clones, with around 85% appearing a single time and about 1.3% taken by the ten largest. The specimen sequenced was PBMCs or T cells enriched from blood (not recorded which). The receptors here all came from a woman aged 40 to 50 with acute COVID-19. Each CDR3 is given with its conserved first and last residue. D genes are given only for firm matches. A row's size may be missing; if present it is once, few, many or a size class.

cdr3_aa	cdr3_nt	j_call	d_call	clone_size	v_call
CASSLDNRRAFEAFF	TGTGCCAGCAGTTTGGACAACAGACGAGCCTTTGAAGCTTTCTTT	TRBJ1-1	NA	NA	TRBV28
CASSQGQETQYF	TGTGCCAGCAGCCAGGGCCAAGAGACCCAGTACTTC	TRBJ2-5	NA	few	TRBV6-5
CASRGGAGNTIYF	TGTGCCAGCAGGGGGGGGGCAGGAAACACCATATATTTT	TRBJ1-3	NA	NA	TRBV6-5
CASSLSGTGTNTEAFF	TGTGCCAGCAGCTTAAGCGGGACAGGGACGAACACTGAAGCTTTCTTT	TRBJ1-1	TRBD1	NA	TRBV11-2
CASRGVGGATTEAFF	TGTGCCAGCAGGGGTGTGGGGGGGGCAACCACTGAAGCTTTCTTT	TRBJ1-1	NA	NA	TRBV27
CASSLVAGSDYGYTF	TGCGCCAGCAGCTTGGTCGCGGGCAGTGACTATGGCTACACCTTC	TRBJ1-2	NA	NA	TRBV5-1
CASSFPGVGETQYF	TGTGCCAGCAGCTTTCCGGGGGTAGGGGAGACCCAGTACTTC	TRBJ2-5	NA	NA	TRBV7-8
CATRVGTVLTDTQYF	TGTGCCACCCGCGTCGGGACAGTCCTGACAGATACGCAGTATTTT	TRBJ2-3	TRBD1	NA	TRBV19
CASSLRGQETQYF	TGTGCCAGCAGTTTAAGGGGGCAAGAGACCCAGTACTTC	TRBJ2-5	NA	NA	TRBV27
CASSESRTGVSNQPQHF	TGCGCCAGCAGTGAGTCGCGGACAGGGGTAAGCAATCAGCCCCAGCATTTT	TRBJ1-5	TRBD1	NA	TRBV10-2
CASRYTRPPYEQYF	TGTGCCAGTCGTTACACCAGGCCCCCCTACGAGCAGTACTTC	TRBJ2-7	NA	NA	TRBV6-2/TRBV6-3